The 31 T cell receptor beta chains given below trace back to one sample, sequenced in a study of naive and memory T cell subsets (dated by TCRdb to about 2017). These receptors' antigens are unknown. On the study overall, not on this receptor specifically: A few larger clonotypes were present in naive repertoires, especially CD8 naive repertoires, and these clonotypes were possibly memory cells re-expressing CD45RA.

The receptor library was made with UMI-ligation and nested PCR. The sequencer was an Illumina MiSeq. The beta constant-region primer consisted of an equimolar mixture of two oligonucleotides that together covered TRBC1 and TRBC2. Four rounds of PCR, combining the SP2 primer with nested alpha and beta constant-region primers, were used to amplify the ligated cDNA. TCRdb redid the processing of the public reads, applying fastp at Q25 and MiXCR, and retained in-frame beta chains. All rows with the same CDR3 protein become a single entry with the most common DNA and genes. The table for this sample lists about 150,000 distinct CDR3 sequences; over 20% of them were counted only once. About 0.11% of the sample goes to the ten largest clones. Material: naive CD4+ T cells from blood. Taken with the paper, the label for cell subset or site translates to: naive T cells, CD45RA high CD27+. The receptors were gathered from a human donor in good health.

This chain links TRBV18 with TRBJ1-2; D is unclear. V lost 2 bases and J lost 3, with 16 bases in between. This CDR3 has 16 residues. Germline V gene data show CDR1 as KGHSH and CDR2 as LQKENI. DNA of the CDR3: TGTGCCAGCTCACCAGGTCGAGGGAACGAACACTATGGCTACACCTTC. Translated, it gives CASSPGRGNEHYGYTF.

The chain uses TRBV20-1 and TRBJ2-7; 13 bases are a match to TRBD2. With V trimmed by 5 bases and J by 2 bases, 9 bases remained unmatched. The V gene's germline CDR1 is DFQATT and CDR2 SNEGSKA (reference sequence). The CDR3 is 16 residues long. The CDR3 coding sequence is TGCAGTGCTCGTCCCGGGACTAGCGGGGCGACCTACGAGCAGTACTTC. It is translated as CSARPGTSGATYEQYF.

The J gene is TRBJ2-7, the V gene TRBV5-5; TRBD2 matches 14 bases. This CDR3 has 15 residues. Losses at the gene ends were 4 bases for V and 5 bases for J; bases not matched to a gene: 5. Looked up from germline, CDR1 is SGHKS and CDR2 is YYEKEE (reference sequence). The DNA for the CDR3 is TGTGCCAGCAGCCCGGGACTAGCGGGAGCCCACGAGCAGTACTTC. Amino acids: CASSPGLAGAHEQYF.

This clonotype showed up just a few times. The gene calls are TRBV29-1 and TRBJ1-1, with D hard to call. V lost 4 bases to trimming and J lost 2 bases, with 11 bases between them. CDR3 length: 13 residues. Germline V gene data show CDR1 as SQVTM and CDR2 as ANQGSEA. Here the CDR3 reads CSVVLLLNTEAFF. DNA for the CDR3: TGCAGCGTTGTTCTGCTTCTAAACACTGAAGCTTTCTTT.

The rearrangement joins TRBV6-5 to TRBJ2-6; 7 nucleotides line up with TRBD1. The V gene's germline CDR1 is MNHEY and CDR2 SVGAGI. The CDR3 contains 21 residues. V was clipped by 5 bases and J by 0 bases; unmatched bases: 19. This CDR3 is CASSKGAAYRPPDSGANVLTF. The CDR3 DNA follows: TGTGCCAGCAGTAAGGGGGCGGCGTATCGACCACCGGACTCTGGGGCCAACGTCCTGACTTTC.

This clonotype has just a few counts. The rearrangement uses TRBV29-1 and TRBJ1-4; D remains ambiguous. V was shortened by 7 bases and J by 5 bases, with 8 bases between the two germline ends. The germline V gene encodes CDR1 SQVTM and CDR2 ANQGSEA. The CDR3 has 11 amino acids. In DNA, the CDR3 is TGCAGCGGTCACATGAATGAAAAACTGTTTTTT. The encoded protein is CSGHMNEKLFF.

The sample holds one count of this clonotype. The rearrangement joins TRBV12-3 or TRBV12-4 to TRBJ2-1; 11 bases match TRBD2. The junction had 13 bases not matched to a gene; V was cut back by 3 bases and J by 6 bases. The CDR3 covers 18 residues. DNA for the CDR3: TGTGCCAGCAGTTTGAGAGGTAGCGGGAGGGCCCCGTCCAATGAGCAGTTCTTC. Translated: CASSLRGSGRAPSNEQFF.

This clonotype came up a few times. The V call is TRBV20-1, the J call TRBJ2-1, with a weak D call TRBD2 (5 bases). This CDR3 is 13 amino acids long. Germline V gives CDR1 DFQATT, CDR2 SNEGSKA (reference sequence). V dropped 4 bases and J dropped 6 bases, with 13 bases sitting between them. The CDR3 nucleotides read TGCAGTGCTAATTCGCAAGGGAGCAATGAGCAGTTCTTC. Translation: CSANSQGSNEQFF.

The rearrangement uses TRBV5-1 and TRBJ2-7; 8 nucleotides agree with TRBD1. Germline loops: CDR1 SGHRS, CDR2 YFSETQ. Losses at the gene ends were 4 bases for V and 6 bases for J; bases not matched to a gene: 3. The CDR3 has 12 residues. The CDR3: CASSQDRAEQYF. The CDR3, as DNA: TGCGCCAGCAGCCAGGACAGGGCCGAGCAGTACTTC.

This clonotype turned up a few times. The rearrangement joins TRBV4-1 to TRBJ2-1, with a weak D call TRBD2 (6 bases). This CDR3 has 17 residues. CDR1 and CDR2 from the germline V gene are MGHRA and YSYEKL. Trimming pared 2 bases from V and 0 bases from J, leaving 14 bases between. CDR3 protein: CASSQLLAPSSYNEQFF. The CDR3 nucleotides read TGCGCCAGCAGCCAACTCCTAGCGCCGAGCTCCTACAATGAGCAGTTCTTC.

This clonotype was counted between two and nine times. The CDR3 DNA follows: TGTGCCAGCAGCGTAGCGACTAGCGGCCACAATGAGCAGTTCTTC. Protein: CASSVATSGHNEQFF. This rearrangement joins TRBV9 to TRBJ2-1; TRBD2 agrees at 9 bases. Trimming took 0 bases from V and 5 from J; bases not matched to a gene: 3. This CDR3 comprises 15 residues. CDR1 is SGDLS, CDR2 YYNGEE, per germline.

This chain uses TRBV29-1 with TRBJ2-7; D is possibly TRBD1 or TRBD2 (5 bases each). V was clipped by 5 bases and J by 7 bases, with 24 bases between them. CDR3 size: 15 residues. From germline, CDR1 is SQVTM and CDR2 ANQGSEA. CDR3 sequence (DNA): TGCAGCGTTCCGTCCGGGGCTCCCAGTTCGGGGGAGCAGTACTTC. This codes for CSVPSGAPSSGEQYF.

The sample holds many counts of this clonotype. This chain uses TRBV5-1 with TRBJ2-5; tentatively, D is TRBD1 or TRBD2 (6 bases each). CDR3 size: 13 residues. The V gene lost 0 bases and the J gene lost 4 bases, with 7 bases spanning the gap. Germline CDR1 is SGHRS and CDR2 is YFSETQ. CDR3: CASSLGGAETQYF. CDR3 nucleotides: TGCGCCAGCAGCTTGGGGGGGGCAGAGACCCAGTACTTC.

This clonotype was recorded at least ten times. This chain links TRBV10-2 with TRBJ2-4; 7 bases fit TRBD1. The CDR3 is made up of 15 amino acids. From germline, CDR1 is WSHSY and CDR2 SAAADI. V gave up 1 base and J gave up 6 bases; unmatched junction bases: 6. The CDR3 sequence is CASSEWDSPRNIQYF. CDR3 bases: TGCGCCAGCAGTGAGTGGGACAGCCCGAGAAACATTCAGTACTTC.

This clonotype occurred a few times. The chain has TRBV11-3 and TRBJ2-2; tentatively, D is TRBD2 (6 bases). Germline V gene data show CDR1 as SGHNT and CDR2 as YENEEA. V lost 6 bases and J lost 1, with 18 bases in between. There are 17 residues in the CDR3. CDR3 residues: CASSPGTYTGNTGELFF. As DNA, the CDR3 is TGTGCCAGCAGTCCGGGGACTTACACGGGGAACACCGGGGAGCTGTTTTTT.

This sequence joins TRBV14 and TRBJ2-7; D possibly corresponds to TRBD1 (5 bases). This CDR3 has 14 residues. Trimming took 2 bases from V and 2 from J, leaving 10 bases between them. Germline CDR1 SGHDN, CDR2 FVKESK. For the CDR3, the DNA is TGTGCCAGCAGCCAAAGCGACAGACCCTACGAGCAGTACTTC. Protein: CASSQSDRPYEQYF.

Details on this clonotype: Because the CDR3 is missing its conserved closing phenylalanine or tryptophan, this is likely a read error. The rearrangement joins TRBV10-3 to TRBJ2-3; D is unclear. In germline, CDR1 is ENHRY, CDR2 SYGVKD. This CDR3 spans 11 amino acids. V gave up 5 bases and J gave up 4 bases, with 4 bases separating them. The CDR3 reads CAISFADTQYS. In DNA form, the CDR3 reads TGTGCCATCAGTTTTGCAGATACGCAGTATTCT.

J is TRBJ1-6 and V is TRBV21-1; TRBD1 is the table's D call, not checked against the DNA. TRBV21-1 corresponds to a pseudogene. This CDR3 contains 18 residues. The CDR3 loop is CASSLDHGGQDFNSPLHF. The CDR3 DNA sequence: TGTGCCAGCAGCCTCGATCACGGTGGACAGGATTTTAATTCACCCCTCCACTTT.

In this sample, this clonotype turned up a few times. The chain uses TRBV6-5 and TRBJ2-4; no firm D call. Germline CDR1 and CDR2: MNHEY and SVGAGI. The CDR3 has 16 amino acids. The ends were cut back, 0 bases at V and 0 bases at J, with 9 bases in the middle. The CDR3 nucleotides read TGTGCCAGCAGTTACTCTAGCAGTCTAGCCAAAAACATTCAGTACTTC. Encoded protein: CASSYSSSLAKNIQYF.

This chain uses TRBV21-1 with TRBJ2-7; the table's TRBD2 call for D was not verified on the DNA. TRBV21-1 is an annotated pseudogene. The CDR3 length is 15 residues. The CDR3 DNA sequence: TGTGCCAGCAGCAAAGATGTACTAGTTTTACACGAGCAGTACTTC. Translation gives CASSKDVLVLHEQYF.

The rearrangement uses TRBV9 and TRBJ2-1; 7 nucleotides align to TRBD2. The CDR3 extends over 17 amino acids. J lost 0 bases, V lost 0 bases, and 6 bases had no gene match. Germline V CDR1 and CDR2: SGDLS, YYNGEE. In DNA form, the CDR3 reads TGTGCCAGCAGCGTAGATGGGGGGGGGAGCTCCTACAATGAGCAGTTCTTC. Encoded protein: CASSVDGGGSSYNEQFF. The variable domain in full, with the rest retrieved from reference TRBV9 and TRBJ2-1, is DSGVTQTPKHLITATGQRVTLRCSPRSGDLSVYWYQQSLDQGLQFLIQYYNGEERAKGNILERFSAQQFPDLHSELNLSSLELGDSALYFCASSVDGGGSSYNEQFFGPGTRLTVL.

The V and J genes are TRBV12-3 or TRBV12-4 and TRBJ2-6; D might be TRBD1 or TRBD2, each matching 5 bases. The CDR3 has 14 residues. The ends were cut back, 6 bases at V and 4 bases at J, with 10 bases in the middle. The CDR3 DNA follows: TGTGCCAGCAGGCCAGGGACCGGGGCCAACGTCCTGACTTTC. Its protein is CASRPGTGANVLTF.

This clonotype was seen at least ten times. The rearrangement uses TRBV20-1 and TRBJ2-6, with 7 positions matching TRBD1. The CDR3 has 22 amino acids. Per germline, CDR1 DFQATT and CDR2 SNEGSKA (reference sequence). Trimming removed 2 bases from V and 2 bases from J; junction bases left unmatched: 24. The chain's CDR3 is CSARPYTTRTGGRAAGANVLTF. In nucleotides, the CDR3 is TGCAGTGCTAGACCCTACACCACAAGGACAGGAGGACGCGCTGCTGGGGCCAACGTCCTGACTTTC.

The gene calls are TRBV27 and TRBJ2-1, with 7 bases fitting TRBD1. This CDR3 region has 12 residues. Germline values: CDR1 MNHEY, CDR2 SMNVEV (reference sequence). V was clipped by 5 bases and J by 9 bases; unmatched bases: 4. The CDR3 spells CASSQPGGEQFF. CDR3 nucleotides: TGTGCCAGCAGTCAACCAGGGGGTGAGCAGTTCTTC.

The chain links TRBV29-1 to TRBJ2-3; 11 nucleotides line up with TRBD2. Losses at the gene ends were 2 bases for V and 11 bases for J; bases not matched to a gene: 18. The length of the CDR3 is 17 residues. CDR1 is SQVTM, CDR2 ANQGSEA, per germline. The DNA of the CDR3 is TGCAGCGTTGAAAGTGGCGGGAAGACTAGCGGGAAGGTTGAGCAGTATTTT. Translated: CSVESGGKTSGKVEQYF.

The chain has TRBV28 and TRBJ2-1, with TRBD2 as a possible D gene (6 bases). The CDR3 has 14 residues. V was shortened by 7 bases and J by 9 bases, with 19 bases between the two germline ends. Germline CDR1 MDHEN, CDR2 SYDVKM. Here the CDR3 reads CASNPRGLRGEQFF. The DNA for the CDR3 is TGTGCCAGCAACCCAAGGGGCCTGCGGGGTGAGCAGTTCTTC.

This clonotype was observed a few times. This chain connects TRBV12-3 or TRBV12-4 to TRBJ2-1, with 7 bases matching TRBD1. Trimming removed 5 bases from V and 2 bases from J; junction bases left unmatched: 6. The CDR3 has 15 amino acids. The CDR3 is CASSHRDRPYNEQFF. The CDR3 DNA reads as TGTGCCAGCAGTCACCGGGACAGACCCTACAATGAGCAGTTCTTC.

There are many counts of this clonotype. V usage is TRBV6-2 or TRBV6-3 and J usage is TRBJ2-1; 10 bases agree with TRBD2. From germline, CDR1 is MNHEY and CDR2 SVGEGT. The length of the CDR3 is 17 residues. J lost 6 bases, V lost 3 bases, and 11 bases had no gene match. The CDR3 here is CASSYLQLAGYVNEQFF. The CDR3, as DNA: TGTGCCAGCAGTTATCTTCAACTAGCGGGATACGTCAATGAGCAGTTCTTC.

The chain uses TRBV6-5 and TRBJ1-5; D gene unclear. From germline, CDR1 is MNHEY and CDR2 SVGAGI. This CDR3 region has 13 residues. The germline V and J ends were trimmed by 5 bases and 7 bases, with 12 bases remaining between them. The CDR3 sequence: CASSNSGGQPQHF. The CDR3 DNA follows: TGTGCCAGCAGTAACAGCGGTGGGCAGCCCCAGCATTTT.

This chain links TRBV28 with TRBJ2-7; 9 bases agree with TRBD1. The CDR3 has 17 residues. In germline, CDR1 is MDHEN, CDR2 SYDVKM. J lost 6 bases, V lost 2 bases, and 14 bases had no gene match. In nucleotides, the CDR3 is TGTGCCAGCAGTTTACCCACGTCCTCCGGGACAGGGCGCGAGCAGTACTTC. This translates into CASSLPTSSGTGREQYF.

The gene calls are TRBV19 and TRBJ2-7, with D maybe TRBD1 (6 bases). CDR3 length equals 18 residues. Germline V gives CDR1 LNHDA, CDR2 SQIVND (reference sequence). V lost 5 bases and J 2 bases, leaving 25 bases between the germline ends. The CDR3 region has the DNA TGTGCCAGTAGTTCCCAGGGACGGGACGGACAGACTCCCTACGAGCAGTACTTC. Translating gives CASSSQGRDGQTPYEQYF.